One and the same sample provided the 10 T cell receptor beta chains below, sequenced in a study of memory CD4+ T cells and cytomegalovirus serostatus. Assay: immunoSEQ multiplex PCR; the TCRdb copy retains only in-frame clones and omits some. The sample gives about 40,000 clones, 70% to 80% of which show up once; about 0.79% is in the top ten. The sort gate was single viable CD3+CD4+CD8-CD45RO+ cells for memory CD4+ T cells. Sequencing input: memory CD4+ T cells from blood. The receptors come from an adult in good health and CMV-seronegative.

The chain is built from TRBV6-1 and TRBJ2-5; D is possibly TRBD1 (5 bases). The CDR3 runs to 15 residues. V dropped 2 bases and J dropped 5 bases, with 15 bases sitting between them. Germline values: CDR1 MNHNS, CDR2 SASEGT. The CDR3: CASSESIRQGETQYF. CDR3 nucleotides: TGTGCCAGCAGTGAAAGCATCCGGCAGGGTGAGACCCAGTACTTC.

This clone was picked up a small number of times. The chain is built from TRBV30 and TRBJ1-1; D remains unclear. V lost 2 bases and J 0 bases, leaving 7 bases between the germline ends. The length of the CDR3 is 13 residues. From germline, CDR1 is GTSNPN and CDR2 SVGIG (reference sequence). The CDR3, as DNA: TGTGCCTGGAGTCTGACAATGAACACTGAAGCTTTCTTT. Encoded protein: CAWSLTMNTEAFF. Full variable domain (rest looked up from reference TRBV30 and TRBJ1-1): SQTIHQWPATLVQPVGSPLSLECTVEGTSNPNLYWYRQAAGRGLQLLFYSVGIGQISSEVPQNLSASRPQDRQFILSSKKLLLSDSGFYLCAWSLTMNTEAFFGQGTRLTVV.

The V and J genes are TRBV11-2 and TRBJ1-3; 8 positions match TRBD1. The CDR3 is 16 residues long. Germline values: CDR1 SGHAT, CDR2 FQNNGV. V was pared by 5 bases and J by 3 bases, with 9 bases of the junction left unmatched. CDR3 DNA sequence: TGTGCCAGCAGCCCTACCTCGACAGGGGTTGGAAACACCATATATTTT. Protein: CASSPTSTGVGNTIYF.

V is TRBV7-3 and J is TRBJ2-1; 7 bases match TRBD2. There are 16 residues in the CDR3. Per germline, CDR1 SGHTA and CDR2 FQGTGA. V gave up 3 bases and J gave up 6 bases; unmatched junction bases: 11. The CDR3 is CASSLEGLAGFNEQFF. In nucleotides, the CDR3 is TGTGCCAGCAGCTTGGAAGGATTAGCGGGTTTCAATGAGCAGTTCTTC.

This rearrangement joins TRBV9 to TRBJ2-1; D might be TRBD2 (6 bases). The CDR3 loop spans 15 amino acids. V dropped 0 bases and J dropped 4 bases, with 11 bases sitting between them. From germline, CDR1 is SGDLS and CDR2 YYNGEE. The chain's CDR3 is CASSVAPGVYNEQFF. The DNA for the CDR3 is TGTGCCAGCAGCGTAGCTCCGGGGGTTTACAATGAGCAGTTCTTC.

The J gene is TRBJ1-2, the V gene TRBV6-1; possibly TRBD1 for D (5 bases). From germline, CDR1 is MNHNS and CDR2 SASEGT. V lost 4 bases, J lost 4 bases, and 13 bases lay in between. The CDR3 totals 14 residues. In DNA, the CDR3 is TGTGCCAGCAGTGGGCGACAGTTCCTCTATGGCTACACCTTC. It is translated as CASSGRQFLYGYTF.

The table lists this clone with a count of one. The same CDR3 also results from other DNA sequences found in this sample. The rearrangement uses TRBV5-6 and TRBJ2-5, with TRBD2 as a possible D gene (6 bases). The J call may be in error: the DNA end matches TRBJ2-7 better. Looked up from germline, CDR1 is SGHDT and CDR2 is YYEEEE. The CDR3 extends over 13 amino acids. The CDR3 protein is CASSLGGDYEQYF. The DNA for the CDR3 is TGTGCCAGCAGCTTGGGGGGGGACTACGAGCAGTACTTC.

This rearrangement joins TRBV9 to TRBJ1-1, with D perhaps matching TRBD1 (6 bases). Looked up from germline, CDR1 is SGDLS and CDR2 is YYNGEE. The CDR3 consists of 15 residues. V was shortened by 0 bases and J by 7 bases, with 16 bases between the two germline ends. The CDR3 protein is CASSVVSRVGGEAFF. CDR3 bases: TGTGCCAGCAGCGTAGTAAGCAGGGTAGGGGGTGAAGCTTTCTTT.

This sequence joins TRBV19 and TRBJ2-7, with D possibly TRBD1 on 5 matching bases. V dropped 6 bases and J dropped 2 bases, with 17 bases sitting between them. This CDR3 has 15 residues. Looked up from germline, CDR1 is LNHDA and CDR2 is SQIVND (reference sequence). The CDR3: CASRTQDSGPYEQYF. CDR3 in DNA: TGTGCCAGTAGAACACAGGATTCGGGCCCCTACGAGCAGTACTTC. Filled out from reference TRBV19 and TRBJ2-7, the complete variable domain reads DGGITQSPKYLFRKEGQNVTLSCEQNLNHDAMYWYRQDPGQGLRLIYYSQIVNDFQKGDIAEGYSVSREKKESFPLTVTSAQKNPTAFYLCASRTQDSGPYEQYFGPGTRLTVT.

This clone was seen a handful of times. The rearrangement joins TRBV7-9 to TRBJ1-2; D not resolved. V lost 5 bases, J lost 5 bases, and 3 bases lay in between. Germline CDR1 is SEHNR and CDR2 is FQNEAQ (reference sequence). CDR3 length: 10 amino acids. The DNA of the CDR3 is TGTGCCAGCAGCCAATATGGCTACACCTTC. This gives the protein CASSQYGYTF.